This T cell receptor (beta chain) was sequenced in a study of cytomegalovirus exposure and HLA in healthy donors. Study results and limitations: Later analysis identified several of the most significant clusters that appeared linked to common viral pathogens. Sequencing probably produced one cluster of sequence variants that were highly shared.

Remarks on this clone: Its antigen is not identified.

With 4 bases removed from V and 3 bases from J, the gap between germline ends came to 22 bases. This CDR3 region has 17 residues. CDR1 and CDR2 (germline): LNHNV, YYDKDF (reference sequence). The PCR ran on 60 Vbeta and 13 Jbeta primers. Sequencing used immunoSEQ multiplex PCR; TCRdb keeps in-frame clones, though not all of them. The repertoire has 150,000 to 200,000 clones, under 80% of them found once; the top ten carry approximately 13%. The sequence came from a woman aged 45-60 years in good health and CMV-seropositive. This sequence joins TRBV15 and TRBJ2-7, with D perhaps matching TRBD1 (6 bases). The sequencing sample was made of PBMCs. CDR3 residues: CATSTFYTGTNIYEQYF. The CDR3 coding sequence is TGTGCCACCAGCACTTTTTATACCGGGACAAACATCTACGAGCAGTACTTC. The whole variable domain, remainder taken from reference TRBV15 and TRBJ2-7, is DAMVIQNPRYQVTQFGKPVTLSCSQTLNHNVMYWYQQKSSQAPKLLFHYYDKDFNNEADTPDNFQSRRPNTSFCFLDIRSPGLGDTAMYLCATSTFYTGTNIYEQYFGPGTRLTVT.